The sequence of this T cell receptor (beta chain) was determined in a study of graft-versus-host responses after intestinal transplantation. Study context: Transplants given to recipients were multivisceral, liver-intestinal, or isolated intestinal. The whole recipient group had anti-thymocyte globulin induction followed by tacrolimus and steroids for around 3 years.

CDR1 and CDR2 from the germline V gene are MDHEN and SYDVKM. The CDR3 is 14 residues long. Unmatched junction bases numbered 5, after V lost 5 bases and J lost 2 bases. Study findings and constraints: Detected in recipient marrow were GvH clones, some of which were first observed in ileum or blood.

In the case of this clone: Its cognate antigen is unknown.

Assay: immunoSEQ multiplex PCR; the TCRdb copy retains only in-frame clones and omits some. Counted here are approximately 82,000 clones, over 80% occurring once; the ten biggest clones make up around 1.1%. The chain combines TRBV28 with TRBJ2-7; 8 nucleotides match TRBD2. Sequenced here: unstimulated CD8+ T cells sorted from spleen or lymph node cells, sampled before transplant. This clonotype was sampled from a human donor who was the organ donor for an intestinal transplant. The CDR3 reads CASSGGLVTYEQYF. The CDR3 coding sequence is TGTGCCAGCAGTGGGGGACTAGTAACCTACGAGCAGTACTTC.